One sample yielded the 12 T cell receptor beta chains listed below, sequenced in a study of T cells expressing NK-cell markers. TCRdb reprocessed the 5' RACE reads and keeps a single row for each CDR3 protein, giving no DNA. This table holds 350,000 to 450,000 distinct CDR3 sequences. The sequencing sample was made of blood T cells: a sorted CD56 or NKG2C T cell subset, CD4+ or CD8+ T cells, or bulk PBMC T cells (not recorded which). These receptors all stem from a man aged 18-75 years in good health.

The rearrangement uses TRBV15 and TRBJ2-3; TCRdb picks TRBD1, but there is no DNA to check that call. CDR1 and CDR2 from the germline V gene are LNHNV and YYDKDF (reference sequence). The length of the CDR3 is 14 residues. CDR3 sequence reads: CATSRERTGITQYF.

V and J are TRBV29-1 and TRBJ1-5. CDR3 length: 12 amino acids. Per germline, CDR1 SQVTM and CDR2 ANQGSEA. CDR3: CSVEDGNQPQHF.

J is TRBJ1-1 and V is TRBV7-9; the D call of TRBD1 rests on TCRdb alone, since no DNA is present to check it. The CDR3 is 14 residues long. In germline, CDR1 is SEHNR, CDR2 FQNEAQ (reference sequence). The CDR3: CASSLDPQSTEAFF.

The chain joins TRBV7-7 to TRBJ2-1; TCRdb returns TRBD2, unconfirmable since there is no DNA. The germline CDR1 and CDR2 sequences are SSHAT and FNYEAQ (reference sequence). This CDR3 is 17 amino acids long. The CDR3 sequence: CASSPRLAGGPGNEQFF. The full variable domain, with the rest looked up from reference TRBV7-7 and TRBJ2-1, is GAGVSQSPRYKVTKRGQDVTLRCDPISSHATLYWYQQALGQGPEFLTYFNYEAQPDKSGLPSDRFSAERPEGSISTLTIQRTEQRDSAMYRCASSPRLAGGPGNEQFFGPGTRLTVL.

The chain uses TRBV6-1 and TRBJ2-6; as DNA is missing, the TRBD1 call by TCRdb cannot be tested. CDR1 is MNHNS, CDR2 SASEGT, per germline. This CDR3 has 16 residues. CDR3 protein: CASSRDTTSGANVLTF.

The chain recombines TRBV2 with TRBJ1-6; the TRBD1 assignment by TCRdb is unverifiable without DNA. Germline-derived CDR1 and CDR2 are SNHLY and FYNNEI. The CDR3 loop spans 14 amino acids. The CDR3 is CASSVRVEGSPLHF.

V gene TRBV12-3 or TRBV12-4 combines with J gene TRBJ1-1; as DNA is missing, the TRBD1 call by TCRdb cannot be tested. The CDR3 consists of 14 residues. The CDR3 reads CASSATGRTTEAFF.

The CDR3 sequence is CASSPRTDLAKNIQYF. The chain combines TRBV7-8 with TRBJ2-4; the D call from TCRdb, TRBD1, cannot be confirmed without DNA. This CDR3 has 16 residues. Germline V lookup: CDR1 SGHVS, CDR2 FQNEAQ.

V is TRBV7-3 and J is TRBJ1-2; TCRdb outputs TRBD1, but without DNA this stays unchecked. Germline loops: CDR1 SGHTA, CDR2 FQGTGA. The CDR3 extends over 13 amino acids. The CDR3 here is CASSFRQGLGYTF.

The rearrangement links TRBV6-5 to TRBJ2-7; checking the TCRdb D call of TRBD1 is not possible without DNA. From germline, CDR1 is MNHEY and CDR2 SVGAGI. CDR3 length: 17 amino acids. The CDR3 loop is CASSWGNTGTGVSEQYF.

This chain uses TRBV24-1 with TRBJ2-1; the D gene TCRdb calls, TRBD1, cannot be checked with no DNA. This CDR3 is 15 amino acids long. In germline, CDR1 is KGHDR, CDR2 SFDVKD. This chain's CDR3 is CATSDPTGTINEQFF.

The chain carries TRBV9 and TRBJ2-7; as DNA is missing, the TRBD1 call by TCRdb cannot be tested. Germline lookup yields CDR1 SGDLS and CDR2 YYNGEE. The length of the CDR3 is 15 residues. CDR3 in amino acids: CASSVATGTGAEQYF.